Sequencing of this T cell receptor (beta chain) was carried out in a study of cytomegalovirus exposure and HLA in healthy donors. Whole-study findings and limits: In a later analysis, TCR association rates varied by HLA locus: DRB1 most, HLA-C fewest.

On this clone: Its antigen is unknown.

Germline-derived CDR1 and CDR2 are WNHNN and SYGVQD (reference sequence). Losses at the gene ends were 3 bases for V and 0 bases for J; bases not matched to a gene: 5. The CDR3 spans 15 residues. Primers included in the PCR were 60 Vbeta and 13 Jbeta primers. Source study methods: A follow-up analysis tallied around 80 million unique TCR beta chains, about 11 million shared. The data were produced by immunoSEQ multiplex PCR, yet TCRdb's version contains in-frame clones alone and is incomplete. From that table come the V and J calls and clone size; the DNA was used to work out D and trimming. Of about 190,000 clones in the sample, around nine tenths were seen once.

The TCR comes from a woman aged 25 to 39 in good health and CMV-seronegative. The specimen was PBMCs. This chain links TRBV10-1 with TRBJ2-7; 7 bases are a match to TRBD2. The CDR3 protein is CASSERAGVSYEQYF. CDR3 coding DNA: TGCGCCAGCAGTGAAAGGGCGGGAGTCTCCTACGAGCAGTACTTC.